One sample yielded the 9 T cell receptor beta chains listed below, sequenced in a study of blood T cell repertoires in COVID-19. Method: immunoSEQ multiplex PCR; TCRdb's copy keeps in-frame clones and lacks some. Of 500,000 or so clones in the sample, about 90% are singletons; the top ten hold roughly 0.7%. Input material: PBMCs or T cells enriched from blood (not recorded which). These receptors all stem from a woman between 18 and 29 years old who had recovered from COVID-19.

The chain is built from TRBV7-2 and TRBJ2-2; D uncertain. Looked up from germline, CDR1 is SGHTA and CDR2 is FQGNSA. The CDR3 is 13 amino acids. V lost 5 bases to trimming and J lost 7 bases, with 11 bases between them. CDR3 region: CASSREVGGELFF. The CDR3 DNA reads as TGTGCCAGCAGCAGAGAGGTGGGCGGGGAGCTGTTTTTT.

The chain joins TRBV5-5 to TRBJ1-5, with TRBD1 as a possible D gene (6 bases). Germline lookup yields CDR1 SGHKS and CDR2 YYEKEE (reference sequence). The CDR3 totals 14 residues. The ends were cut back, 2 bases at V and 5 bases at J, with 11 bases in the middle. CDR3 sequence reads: CASSFLAGDQPQHF. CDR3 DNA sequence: TGTGCCAGCAGCTTTCTGGCAGGGGATCAGCCCCAGCATTTT.

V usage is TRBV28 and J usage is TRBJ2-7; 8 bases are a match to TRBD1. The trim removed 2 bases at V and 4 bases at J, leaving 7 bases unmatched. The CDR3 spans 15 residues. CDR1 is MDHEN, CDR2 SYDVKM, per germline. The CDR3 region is CASSLGGQGPYEQYF. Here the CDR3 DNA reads TGTGCCAGCAGTTTAGGAGGACAGGGACCATACGAGCAGTACTTC. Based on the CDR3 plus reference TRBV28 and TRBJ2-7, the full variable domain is DVKVTQSSRYLVKRTGEKVFLECVQDMDHENMFWYRQDPGLGLRLIYFSYDVKMKEKGDIPEGYSVSREKKERFSLILESASTNQTSMYLCASSLGGQGPYEQYFGPGTRLTVT.

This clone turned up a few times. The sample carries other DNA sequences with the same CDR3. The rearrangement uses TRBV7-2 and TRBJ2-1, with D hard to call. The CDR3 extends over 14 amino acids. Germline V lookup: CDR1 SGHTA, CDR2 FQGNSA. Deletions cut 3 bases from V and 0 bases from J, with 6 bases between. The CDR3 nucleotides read TGTGCCAGCAGCTTTTTGGCCTCCTACAATGAGCAGTTCTTC. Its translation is CASSFLASYNEQFF.

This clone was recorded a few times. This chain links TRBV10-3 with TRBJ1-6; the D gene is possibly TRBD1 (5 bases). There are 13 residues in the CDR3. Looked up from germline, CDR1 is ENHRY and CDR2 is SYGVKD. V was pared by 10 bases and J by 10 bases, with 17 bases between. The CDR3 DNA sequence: TGTGCCACCGTCGACAGTCCCGAGTCACCCCTCCACTTT. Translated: CATVDSPESPLHF.

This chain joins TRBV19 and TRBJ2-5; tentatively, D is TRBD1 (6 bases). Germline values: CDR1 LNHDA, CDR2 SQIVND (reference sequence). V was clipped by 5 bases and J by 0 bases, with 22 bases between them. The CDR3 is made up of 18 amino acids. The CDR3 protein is CASSPDHYRDEYQETQYF. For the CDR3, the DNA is TGTGCCAGTAGTCCGGACCACTACAGGGATGAGTACCAAGAGACCCAGTACTTC. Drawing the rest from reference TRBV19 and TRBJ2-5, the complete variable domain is DGGITQSPKYLFRKEGQNVTLSCEQNLNHDAMYWYRQDPGQGLRLIYYSQIVNDFQKGDIAEGYSVSREKKESFPLTVTSAQKNPTAFYLCASSPDHYRDEYQETQYFGPGTRLLVL.

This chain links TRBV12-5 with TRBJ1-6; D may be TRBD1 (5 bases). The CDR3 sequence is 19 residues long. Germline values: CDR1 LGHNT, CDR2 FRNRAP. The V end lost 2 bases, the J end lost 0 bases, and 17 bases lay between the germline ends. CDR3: CASGLILDSKSSYNSPLHF. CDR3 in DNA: TGTGCTAGTGGTTTGATATTAGACAGTAAGAGCTCCTATAATTCACCCCTCCACTTT.

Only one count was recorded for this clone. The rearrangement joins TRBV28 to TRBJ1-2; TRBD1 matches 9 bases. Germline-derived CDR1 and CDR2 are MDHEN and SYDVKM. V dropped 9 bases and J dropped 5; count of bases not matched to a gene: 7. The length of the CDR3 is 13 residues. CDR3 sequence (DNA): TGTGCCAGTAACACAGGGGGCGGGTATGGCTACACCTTC. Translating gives CASNTGGGYGYTF.

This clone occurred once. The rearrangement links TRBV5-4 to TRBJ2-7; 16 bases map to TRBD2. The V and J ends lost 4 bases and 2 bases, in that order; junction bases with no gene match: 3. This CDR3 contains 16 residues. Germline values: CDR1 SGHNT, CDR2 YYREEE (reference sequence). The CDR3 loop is CASSRGLAGGTYEQYF. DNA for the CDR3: TGTGCCAGCAGCCGGGGACTAGCGGGGGGGACCTACGAGCAGTACTTC.